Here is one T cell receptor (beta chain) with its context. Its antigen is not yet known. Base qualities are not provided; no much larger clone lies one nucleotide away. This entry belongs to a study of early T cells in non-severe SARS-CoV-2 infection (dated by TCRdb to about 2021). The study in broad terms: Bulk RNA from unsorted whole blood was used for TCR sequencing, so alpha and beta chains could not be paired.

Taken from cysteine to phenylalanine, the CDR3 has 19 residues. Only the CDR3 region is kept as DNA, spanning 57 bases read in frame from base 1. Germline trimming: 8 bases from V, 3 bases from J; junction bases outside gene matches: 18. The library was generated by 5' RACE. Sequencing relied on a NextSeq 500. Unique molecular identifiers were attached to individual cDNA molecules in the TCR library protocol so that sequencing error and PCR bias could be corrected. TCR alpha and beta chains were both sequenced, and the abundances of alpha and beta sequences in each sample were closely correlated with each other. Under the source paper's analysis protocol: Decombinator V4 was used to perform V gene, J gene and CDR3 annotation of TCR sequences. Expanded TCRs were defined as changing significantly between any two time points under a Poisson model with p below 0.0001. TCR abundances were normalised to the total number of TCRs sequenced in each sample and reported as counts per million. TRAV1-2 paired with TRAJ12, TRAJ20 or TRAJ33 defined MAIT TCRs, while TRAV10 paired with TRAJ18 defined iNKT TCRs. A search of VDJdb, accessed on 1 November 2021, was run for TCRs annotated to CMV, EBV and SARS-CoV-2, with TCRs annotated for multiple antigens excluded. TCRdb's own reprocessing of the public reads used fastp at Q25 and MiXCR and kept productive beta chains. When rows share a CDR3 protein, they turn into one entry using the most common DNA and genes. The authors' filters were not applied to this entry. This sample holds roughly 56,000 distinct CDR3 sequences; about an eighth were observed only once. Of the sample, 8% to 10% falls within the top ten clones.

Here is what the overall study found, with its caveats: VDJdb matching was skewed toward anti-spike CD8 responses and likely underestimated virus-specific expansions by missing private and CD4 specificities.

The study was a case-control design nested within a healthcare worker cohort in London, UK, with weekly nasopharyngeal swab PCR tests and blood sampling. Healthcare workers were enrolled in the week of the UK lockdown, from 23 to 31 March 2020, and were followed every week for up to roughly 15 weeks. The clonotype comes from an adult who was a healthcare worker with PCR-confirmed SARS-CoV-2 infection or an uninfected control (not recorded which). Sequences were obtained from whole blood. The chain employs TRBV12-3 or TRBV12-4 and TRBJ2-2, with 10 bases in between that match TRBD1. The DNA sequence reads TGTGCCAGCCTTTTTCGAGGTGGGCGAGGACAGGGGGACACCGGGGAGCTGTTTTTT. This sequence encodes CASLFRGGRGQGDTGELFF.